This TCR beta chain was recovered during a study of CD8 T cells in ankylosing spondylitis. Germline assignment: CDR1 SGHRS and CDR2 YFSETQ. This CDR3 is built from 11 residues. V dropped 6 bases and J dropped 5 bases, with 6 bases sitting between them. With molecular barcodes, quantitative 5'-RACE was used to make the TCR beta libraries. In TCRdb, the 5' RACE reads were re-called with MiXCR into one record per CDR3 protein. The table lists some 800,000 distinct CDR3 sequences, 12% of them singletons. Broader study findings: Relatively scarce in peripheral blood, disease-linked clones were CD8+. A TCR beta motif of eight or nine highly homologous variants seemed to mark ankylosing spondylitis blood. Before this, some motif variants had been reported in reactive arthritis synovial fluid and blood.

This clonotype has more than one count but fewer than ten. Antigen: not known. Sequencing was done on a sample of blood, either unsorted or a sorted T cell fraction (not recorded which). The J gene is TRBJ2-1, the V gene TRBV5-1, with a weak D call TRBD1 (6 bases). The source of this sequence is a male donor with ankylosing spondylitis. CDR3 nucleotides: TGCGCCAGCACAGGGGACAATGAGCAGTTCTTC. This encodes CASTGDNEQFF.